Listed here are 22 T cell receptor beta chains from one sample, sequenced in a study of Ad26.COV2.S vaccination and SARS-CoV-2 variants. Documented treatment: about 20 received Ad26.COV2.S at low or high dose, single or two shots; several received placebo; per-sample allocation not given. Following the first vaccine or placebo injection, samples were taken on day 63. Using immunoSEQ multiplex PCR, the repertoire was profiled, and TCRdb retains in-frame clones only, with some absent. This table holds more than 350,000 clones, approximately 92% found once. The source was peripheral blood, collected in a trial of Ad26.COV2.S vaccine versus placebo. These receptors came from a person aged 18 to 59 who received the Ad26.COV2.S COVID-19 vaccine or a placebo.

In DNA form, the CDR3 reads TGTGCCAGCAGCTTAGAGCTCGGCGGGAGGCATGAGCAGTTCTTC. Translation gives CASSLELGGRHEQFF. The chain couples TRBV11-1 to TRBJ2-1; 8 positions match TRBD2. With V trimmed by 1 base and J by 8 bases, 7 bases remained unmatched. Germline values: CDR1 SGHAT, CDR2 FQDESV (reference sequence). This CDR3 region has 15 residues.

This sequence joins TRBV6-2 or TRBV6-3 and TRBJ2-2, with 7 bases identical to TRBD1. The CDR3 consists of 16 residues. V lost 4 bases, J lost 0 bases, and 5 bases stayed unmatched. Germline CDR1 MNHEY, CDR2 SVGEGT. The CDR3 DNA reads as TGTGCCAGCAGTTCGGACAGGTCCCCGAACACCGGGGAGCTGTTTTTT. As protein: CASSSDRSPNTGELFF.

This rearrangement joins TRBV5-4 to TRBJ2-7; the match to TRBD2 covers 11 bases. The germline V gene encodes CDR1 SGHNT and CDR2 YYREEE (reference sequence). The V segment lost 8 bases and the J segment 2 bases; nucleotides outside the gene matches: 18. The CDR3 consists of 18 residues. The CDR3 region has the DNA TGTGCCAGTTACCCCGGGGGAGTGGTAGCGGGAGGGCCCTACGAGCAGTACTTC. Amino acid sequence: CASYPGGVVAGGPYEQYF.

The chain is built from TRBV4-1 and TRBJ1-1; tentatively, D is TRBD1 (6 bases). Trimming took off 1 base at V and 1 base at J, with 7 bases between the two ends. This CDR3 is built from 14 residues. Germline V lookup: CDR1 MGHRA, CDR2 YSYEKL. The CDR3, as DNA: TGCGCCAGCAGCCAAGCAGGGGCGAACACTGAAGCTTTCTTT. Protein product: CASSQAGANTEAFF.

This chain joins TRBV5-1 and TRBJ2-1; the D gene is possibly TRBD1 (6 bases). Looked up from germline, CDR1 is SGHRS and CDR2 is YFSETQ. Deletions cut 1 base from V and 5 bases from J, with 13 bases between. The CDR3 is 15 amino acids. CDR3 sequence reads: CASSLYGQRDNEQFF. The CDR3 coding sequence is TGCGCCAGCAGCTTGTATGGACAGAGAGACAATGAGCAGTTCTTC.

This clone was seen only a few times. The chain recombines TRBV5-6 with TRBJ2-7, with D possibly matching TRBD2 (5 bases). The CDR3 is made up of 13 amino acids. Germline values: CDR1 SGHDT, CDR2 YYEEEE. V was pared by 0 bases and J by 7 bases, with 11 bases between. The DNA of the CDR3 is TGTGCCAGCAGCTTGGCCTCTAGCTGGGAGCAGTACTTC. This gives the protein CASSLASSWEQYF.

V is TRBV19 and J is TRBJ1-1; D ambiguous. Germline CDR1 is LNHDA and CDR2 is SQIVND (reference sequence). The germline V and J ends were trimmed by 10 bases and 1 base, with 10 bases remaining between them. This CDR3 is 12 amino acids long. DNA for the CDR3: TGTGCCATAGCGTCTGGGAACACTGAAGCTTTCTTT. Encoded protein: CAIASGNTEAFF. Complete variable domain (other parts from reference TRBV19 and TRBJ1-1): DGGITQSPKYLFRKEGQNVTLSCEQNLNHDAMYWYRQDPGQGLRLIYYSQIVNDFQKGDIAEGYSVSREKKESFPLTVTSAQKNPTAFYLCAIASGNTEAFFGQGTRLTVV.

In this sample, this clone turned up a few times. This chain joins TRBV15 and TRBJ1-5; 7 nucleotides line up with TRBD1. Germline lookup yields CDR1 LNHNV and CDR2 YYDKDF (reference sequence). V was clipped by 5 bases and J by 6 bases; unmatched bases: 7. The CDR3 consists of 14 residues. CDR3 in amino acids: CATSSDRAGQPQHF. In DNA form, the CDR3 reads TGTGCCACCAGCTCTGACAGGGCGGGTCAGCCCCAGCATTTT.

This rearrangement joins TRBV18 to TRBJ2-1; tentative D call: TRBD2 (6 bases). Looked up from germline, CDR1 is KGHSH and CDR2 is LQKENI. V lost 6 bases, J lost 10 bases, and 16 bases lay in between. This CDR3 comprises 13 residues. CDR3 in DNA: TGTGCCAGCTCTCGGGGGTCCCAATTAGAGCAGTTCTTC. This encodes CASSRGSQLEQFF. Full variable domain (missing parts from reference TRBV18 and TRBJ2-1): NAGVMQNPRHLVRRRGQEARLRCSPMKGHSHVYWYRQLPEEGLKFMVYLQKENIIDESGMPKERFSAEFPKEGPSILRIQQVVRGDSAAYFCASSRGSQLEQFFGPGTRLTVL.

This chain uses TRBV5-6 with TRBJ2-7; D is unresolved. Germline CDR1 SGHDT, CDR2 YYEEEE. CDR3 length equals 12 residues. V gave up 3 bases and J gave up 3 bases, with 7 bases separating them. CDR3 residues: CASSSLHYEQYF. In DNA form, the CDR3 reads TGTGCCAGCAGCTCTCTACACTACGAGCAGTACTTC.

J is TRBJ1-2 and V is TRBV19; a possible D gene is TRBD1 (6 bases). The CDR3 has 13 residues. Germline V gene lookup returns CDR1 LNHDA and CDR2 SQIVND (reference sequence). Trimming took off 5 bases at V and 3 bases at J, with 10 bases between the two ends. Written as DNA, the CDR3 is TGTGCCAGTAGTGCGGGACACGACTATGGCTACACCTTC. It translates to CASSAGHDYGYTF.

The gene calls are TRBV7-9 and TRBJ1-3; D unresolved. The germline CDR1 and CDR2 sequences are SEHNR and FQNEAQ (reference sequence). Trimming removed 2 bases at V and 8 bases at J, with 10 bases between. CDR3 size: 13 residues. CDR3 region: CASSLSEYDTIYF. CDR3 coding DNA: TGTGCCAGCAGCTTATCCGAGTATGACACCATATATTTT.

The genes are TRBV15 and TRBJ2-2; D call uncertain. The CDR3 has 15 amino acids. The ends were cut back, 0 bases at V and 4 bases at J, with 9 bases in the middle. The germline V gene has CDR1 LNHNV and CDR2 YYDKDF (reference sequence). The CDR3 sequence is CATSRDPTTTGELFF. CDR3 DNA sequence: TGTGCCACCAGCAGAGACCCTACGACCACCGGGGAGCTGTTTTTT.

The chain links TRBV14 to TRBJ2-7, with 7 bases matching TRBD1. V gave up 1 base and J gave up 3 bases; unmatched junction bases: 3. Per germline, CDR1 SGHDN and CDR2 FVKESK. This CDR3 contains 14 residues. CDR3 nucleotides: TGTGCCAGCAGCCAAGTTGCAGGGGGCTACGAGCAGTACTTC. Its protein is CASSQVAGGYEQYF.

The CDR3 reads CASSFSGVNTEAFF. Written as DNA, the CDR3 is TGTGCCAGCAGCTTTTCAGGGGTGAACACTGAAGCTTTCTTT. This sequence joins TRBV11-2 and TRBJ1-1; D possibly corresponds to TRBD1 (6 bases). The CDR3 runs 14 residues. Germline CDR1 and CDR2: SGHAT and FQNNGV. V lost 3 bases, J lost 0 bases, and 8 bases lay in between.

The chain has TRBV5-1 and TRBJ2-7; D uncertain. V lost 3 bases and J lost 0, with 10 bases in between. Germline V gene lookup returns CDR1 SGHRS and CDR2 YFSETQ. The CDR3 is made up of 14 amino acids. CDR3 region: CASSSRTSSYEQYF. CDR3 nucleotide sequence: TGCGCCAGCAGCTCCAGGACGAGCTCCTACGAGCAGTACTTC.

The V call is TRBV11-2, the J call TRBJ1-2; D remains ambiguous. Germline CDR1 is SGHAT and CDR2 is FQNNGV. There are 19 residues in the CDR3. V lost 1 base and J lost 0, with 21 bases in between. This chain's CDR3 is CASSLGRVLPLSSNYGYTF. The CDR3 nucleotides read TGTGCCAGCAGCTTAGGCCGGGTCCTTCCACTTTCGTCTAACTATGGCTACACCTTC.

The chain joins TRBV14 to TRBJ2-1, with 7 bases identical to TRBD1. Germline V lookup: CDR1 SGHDN, CDR2 FVKESK. Trimming removed 5 bases from V and 0 bases from J; junction bases left unmatched: 4. The CDR3 sequence is 15 residues long. The CDR3 region has the DNA TGTGCCAGCAGCAGATCAGGGGGCTCCTACAATGAGCAGTTCTTC. As protein: CASSRSGGSYNEQFF.

The chain carries TRBV5-4 and TRBJ2-7, with TRBD2 matching 12 bases. CDR1 SGHNT and CDR2 YYREEE come from the germline V gene (reference sequence). The CDR3 spans 15 residues. The junction had 3 bases not matched to a gene; V was cut back by 4 bases and J by 1 base. The DNA of the CDR3 is TGTGCCAGCAGCGCGGGACTAGCGGGTTCCTACGAGCAGTACTTC. Its protein is CASSAGLAGSYEQYF.

The V gene is TRBV6-2 or TRBV6-3, the J gene TRBJ2-3, with TRBD2 identical over 12 bases. This CDR3 is built from 15 residues. Germline V gene sequence: CDR1 MNHEY, CDR2 SVGEGT. V shed 5 bases and J 2 bases; nucleotides not matched to a gene: 2. CDR3 coding DNA: TGTGCCAGCAGTGGACTAGCGGGAAACACAGATACGCAGTATTTT. It encodes CASSGLAGNTDTQYF.

The chain joins TRBV18 to TRBJ1-1; D remains ambiguous. The CDR3 contains 14 residues. V dropped 6 bases and J dropped 1 base, with 12 bases sitting between them. Germline V gene lookup returns CDR1 KGHSH and CDR2 LQKENI. The CDR3 loop reads CASSPPGWNTEAFF. CDR3 DNA sequence: TGTGCCAGCTCCCCCCCGGGATGGAACACTGAAGCTTTCTTT.

As to this clone: Mismatch with germline at one junction end may stem from a read error. The identical CDR3 is also encoded by other nucleotide sequences in the sample. The chain links TRBV23-1 to TRBJ2-4; 7 bases fit TRBD2. TRBV23-1 is noted as an ORF with a role that remains uncertain. The CDR3 totals 14 residues. Here the CDR3 reads CASRVLGGKNIQYF. The CDR3, as DNA: TGCGCTAGCAGGGTCCTGGGGGGGAAAAACATTCAGTACTTC.